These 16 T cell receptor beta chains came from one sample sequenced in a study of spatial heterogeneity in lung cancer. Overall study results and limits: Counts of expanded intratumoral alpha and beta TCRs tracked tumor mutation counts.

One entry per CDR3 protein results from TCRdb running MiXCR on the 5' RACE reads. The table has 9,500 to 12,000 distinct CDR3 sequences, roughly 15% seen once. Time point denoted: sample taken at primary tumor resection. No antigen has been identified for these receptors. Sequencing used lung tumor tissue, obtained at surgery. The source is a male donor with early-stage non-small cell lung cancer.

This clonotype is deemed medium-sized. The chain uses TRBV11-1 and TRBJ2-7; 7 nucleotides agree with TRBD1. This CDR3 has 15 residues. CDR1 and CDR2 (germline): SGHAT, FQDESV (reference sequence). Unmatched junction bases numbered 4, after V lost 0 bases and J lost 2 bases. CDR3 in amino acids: CASSLAAGGTYEQYF. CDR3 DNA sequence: TGTGCCAGCAGCTTAGCGGCAGGGGGTACCTACGAGCAGTACTTC. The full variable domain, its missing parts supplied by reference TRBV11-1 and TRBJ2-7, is EAEVAQSPRYKITEKSQAVAFWCDPISGHATLYWYRQILGQGPELLVQFQDESVVDDSQLPKDRFSAERLKGVDSTLKIQPAELGDSAMYLCASSLAAGGTYEQYFGPGTRLTVT.

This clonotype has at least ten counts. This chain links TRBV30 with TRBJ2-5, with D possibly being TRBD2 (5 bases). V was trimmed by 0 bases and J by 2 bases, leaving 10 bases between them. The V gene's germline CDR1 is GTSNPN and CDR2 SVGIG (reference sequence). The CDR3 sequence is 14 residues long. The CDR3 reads CAWSVLGGQETQYF. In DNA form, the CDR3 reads TGTGCCTGGAGTGTTCTGGGCGGGCAAGAGACCCAGTACTTC.

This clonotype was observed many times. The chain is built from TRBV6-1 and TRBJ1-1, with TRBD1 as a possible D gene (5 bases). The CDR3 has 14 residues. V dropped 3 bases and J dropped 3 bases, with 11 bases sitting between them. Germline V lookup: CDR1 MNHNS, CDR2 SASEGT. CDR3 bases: TGTGCCAGCAGTGATGAGGGACTTGACACTGAAGCTTTCTTT. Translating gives CASSDEGLDTEAFF.

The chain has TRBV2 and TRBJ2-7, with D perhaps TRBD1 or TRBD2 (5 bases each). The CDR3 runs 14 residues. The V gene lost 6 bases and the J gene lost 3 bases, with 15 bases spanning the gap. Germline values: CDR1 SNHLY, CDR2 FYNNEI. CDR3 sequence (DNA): TGTGCCAGCAGGGAGCAGGGTGGGAGCTACGAGCAGTACTTC. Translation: CASREQGGSYEQYF.

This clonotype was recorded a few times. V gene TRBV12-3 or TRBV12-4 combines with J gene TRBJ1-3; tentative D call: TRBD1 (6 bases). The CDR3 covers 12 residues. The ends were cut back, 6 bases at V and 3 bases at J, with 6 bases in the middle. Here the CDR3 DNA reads TGTGCCAGCAGACAGGGTGGAAACACCATATATTTT. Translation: CASRQGGNTIYF.

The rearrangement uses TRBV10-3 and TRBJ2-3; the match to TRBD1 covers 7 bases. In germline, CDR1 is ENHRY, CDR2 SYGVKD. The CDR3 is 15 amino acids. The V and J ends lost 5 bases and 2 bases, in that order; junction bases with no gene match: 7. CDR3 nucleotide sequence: TGTGCCATCAGTCCCGGGACAGCGAACACAGATACGCAGTATTTT. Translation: CAISPGTANTDTQYF.

The CDR3 sequence is CASSVYHGLTGANVLTF. The CDR3 DNA is TGTGCCAGCAGCGTTTATCACGGACTGACTGGGGCCAACGTCCTGACTTTC. The rearrangement uses TRBV9 and TRBJ2-6, with D possibly matching TRBD2 (5 bases). V gave up 2 bases and J gave up 2 bases, with 14 bases separating them. The CDR3 spans 17 residues. Germline CDR1 reads SGDLS; CDR2 reads YYNGEE. The full variable domain, with the rest looked up from reference TRBV9 and TRBJ2-6, is DSGVTQTPKHLITATGQRVTLRCSPRSGDLSVYWYQQSLDQGLQFLIQYYNGEERAKGNILERFSAQQFPDLHSELNLSSLELGDSALYFCASSVYHGLTGANVLTFGAGSRLTVL.

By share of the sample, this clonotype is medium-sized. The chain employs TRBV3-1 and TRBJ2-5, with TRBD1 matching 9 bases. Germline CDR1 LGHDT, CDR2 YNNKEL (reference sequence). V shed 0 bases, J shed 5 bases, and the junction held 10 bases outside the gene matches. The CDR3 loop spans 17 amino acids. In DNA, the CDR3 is TGTGCCAGCAGCCAAGATCAGGGGACAGGGCGACAGGAGACCCAGTACTTC. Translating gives CASSQDQGTGRQETQYF.

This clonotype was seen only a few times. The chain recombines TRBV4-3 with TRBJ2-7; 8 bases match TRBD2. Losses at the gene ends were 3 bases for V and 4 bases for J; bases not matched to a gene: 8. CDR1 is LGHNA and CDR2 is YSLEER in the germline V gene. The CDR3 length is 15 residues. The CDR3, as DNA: TGCGCCAGCAGCCACAAACTAGCGGAGAGTTACGAGCAGTACTTC. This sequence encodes CASSHKLAESYEQYF.

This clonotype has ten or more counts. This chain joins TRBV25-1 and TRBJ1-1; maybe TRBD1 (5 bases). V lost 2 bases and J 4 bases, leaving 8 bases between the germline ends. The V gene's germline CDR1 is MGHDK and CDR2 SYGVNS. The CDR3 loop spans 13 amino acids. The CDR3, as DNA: TGTGCCAGCAGTGAACCAGGGAGCACTGAAGCTTTCTTT. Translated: CASSEPGSTEAFF.

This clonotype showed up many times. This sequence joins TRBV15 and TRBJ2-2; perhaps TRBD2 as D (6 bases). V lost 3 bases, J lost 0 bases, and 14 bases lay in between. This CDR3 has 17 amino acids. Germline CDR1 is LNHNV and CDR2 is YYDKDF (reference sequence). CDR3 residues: CATSRFRAGTNTGELFF. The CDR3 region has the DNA TGTGCCACCAGCAGGTTCAGAGCGGGTACGAACACCGGGGAGCTGTTTTTT. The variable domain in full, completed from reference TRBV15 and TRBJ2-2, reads DAMVIQNPRYQVTQFGKPVTLSCSQTLNHNVMYWYQQKSSQAPKLLFHYYDKDFNNEADTPDNFQSRRPNTSFCFLDIRSPGLGDTAMYLCATSRFRAGTNTGELFFGEGSRLTVL.

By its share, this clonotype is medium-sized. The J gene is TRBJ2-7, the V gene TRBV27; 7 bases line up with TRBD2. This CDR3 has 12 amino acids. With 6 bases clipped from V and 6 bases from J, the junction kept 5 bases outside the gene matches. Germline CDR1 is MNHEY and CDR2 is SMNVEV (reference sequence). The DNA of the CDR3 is TGTGCCAGCAGCCCAGGCGGGGGCGAGCAGTACTTC. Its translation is CASSPGGGEQYF.

Here the CDR3 DNA reads TGCGCCAGCAGCCAAGTAAGCGGGAGGGCCAGTGGCATGTTCTTC. Residues: CASSQVSGRASGMFF. The chain has TRBV4-3 and TRBJ2-1; TRBD2 matches at 10 bases. J lost 15 bases, V lost 1 base, and 12 bases had no gene match. CDR3 length: 15 residues. Looked up from germline, CDR1 is LGHNA and CDR2 is YSLEER.

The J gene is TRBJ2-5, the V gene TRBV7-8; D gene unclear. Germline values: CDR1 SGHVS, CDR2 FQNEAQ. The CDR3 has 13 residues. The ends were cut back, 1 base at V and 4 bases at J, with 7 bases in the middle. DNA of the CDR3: TGTGCCAGCAGCTTAGGTAGACTAGAGACCCAGTACTTC. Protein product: CASSLGRLETQYF.

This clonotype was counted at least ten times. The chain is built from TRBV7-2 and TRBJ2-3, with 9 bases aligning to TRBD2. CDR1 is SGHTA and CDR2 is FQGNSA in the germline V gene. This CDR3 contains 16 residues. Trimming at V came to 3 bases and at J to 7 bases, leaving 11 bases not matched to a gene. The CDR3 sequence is CASSLGLAGGSNTQYF. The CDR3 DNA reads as TGTGCCAGCAGCTTGGGACTAGCAGGAGGGTCGAATACGCAGTATTTT.

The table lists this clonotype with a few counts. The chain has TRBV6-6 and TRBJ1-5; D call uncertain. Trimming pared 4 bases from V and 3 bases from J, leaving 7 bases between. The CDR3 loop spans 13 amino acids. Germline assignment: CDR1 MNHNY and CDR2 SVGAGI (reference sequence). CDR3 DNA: TGTGCCAGCAGTTCCCAGACCAATCAGCCCCAGCATTTT. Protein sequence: CASSSQTNQPQHF.